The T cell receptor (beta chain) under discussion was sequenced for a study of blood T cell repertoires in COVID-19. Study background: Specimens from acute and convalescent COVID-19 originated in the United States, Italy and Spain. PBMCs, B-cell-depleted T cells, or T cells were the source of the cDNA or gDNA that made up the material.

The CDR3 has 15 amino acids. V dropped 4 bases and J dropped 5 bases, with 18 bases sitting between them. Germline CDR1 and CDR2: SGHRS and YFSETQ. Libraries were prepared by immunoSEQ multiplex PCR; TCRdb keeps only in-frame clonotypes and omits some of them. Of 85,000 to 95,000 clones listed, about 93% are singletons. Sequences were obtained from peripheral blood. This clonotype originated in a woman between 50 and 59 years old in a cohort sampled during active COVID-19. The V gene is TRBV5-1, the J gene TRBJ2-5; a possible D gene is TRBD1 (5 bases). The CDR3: CASSPSGAGRETQYF. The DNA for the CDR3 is TGCGCCAGCAGCCCCTCGGGCGCAGGGCGGGAGACCCAGTACTTC.